These 3 T cell receptor beta chains were all obtained from the same sample, sequenced in a study of blood T cell repertoires in COVID-19. This table comes from immunoSEQ multiplex PCR, and its TCRdb copy is limited to in-frame clones, with some not included. Of 150,000 to 200,000 clones listed, around four fifths are singletons. Sequencing was done on a sample of PBMCs or T cells enriched from blood (not recorded which). These TCRs come from a man aged 70 or older who had been exposed to COVID-19.

V gene TRBV5-6 combines with J gene TRBJ2-2, with TRBD1 matching 7 bases. Germline values: CDR1 SGHDT, CDR2 YYEEEE. This CDR3 contains 14 residues. Unmatched junction bases numbered 4, after V lost 4 bases and J lost 4 bases. CDR3 nucleotides: TGTGCCAGCAGCGGGGGACAGTCCACCGGGGAGCTGTTTTTT. The encoded protein is CASSGGQSTGELFF.

The rearrangement uses TRBV6-5 and TRBJ1-2; weak D call: TRBD1 (5 bases). The CDR3 consists of 14 residues. The V and J ends lost 5 bases and 0 bases respectively, with 10 bases between them. Germline CDR1 is MNHEY and CDR2 is SVGAGI. The CDR3, as DNA: TGTGCCAGCAGTCTCAGGGTACCTAACTATGGCTACACCTTC. Encoded protein: CASSLRVPNYGYTF.

This clone was recorded a few times. The V and J genes are TRBV27 and TRBJ1-2; no clear D gene. V dropped 3 bases and J dropped 1 base, with 6 bases sitting between them. This CDR3 has 13 amino acids. The germline V gene encodes CDR1 MNHEY and CDR2 SMNVEV (reference sequence). The DNA of the CDR3 is TGTGCCAGCAGTTTCGACATTAACTATGGCTACACCTTC. It is translated as CASSFDINYGYTF.